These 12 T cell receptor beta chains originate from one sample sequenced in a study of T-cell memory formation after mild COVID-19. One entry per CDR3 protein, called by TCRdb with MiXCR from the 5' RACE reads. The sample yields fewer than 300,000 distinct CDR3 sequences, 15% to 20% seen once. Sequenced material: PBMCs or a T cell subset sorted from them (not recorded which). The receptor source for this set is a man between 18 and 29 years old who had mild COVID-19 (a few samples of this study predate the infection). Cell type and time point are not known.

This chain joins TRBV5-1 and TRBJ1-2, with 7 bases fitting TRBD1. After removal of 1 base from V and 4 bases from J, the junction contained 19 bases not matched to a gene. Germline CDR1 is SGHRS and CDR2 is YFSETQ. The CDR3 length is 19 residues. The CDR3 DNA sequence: TGCGCCAGCAGCTTGCAGTCAGGGGGTAGCCGAAGAGCTTTCTATGGCTACACCTTC. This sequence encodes CASSLQSGGSRRAFYGYTF.

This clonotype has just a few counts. CDR3 sequence (DNA): TGTGCCAGCAGCTTATCACTGCTACCAAAGAGTGAAGCTTTCTTT. This gives the protein CASSLSLLPKSEAFF. V and J are TRBV7-8 and TRBJ1-1; D gene ambiguous. Between the trimmed V and J ends, which lost 2 bases and 7 bases, there was a span of 17 bases. Germline CDR1 reads SGHVS; CDR2 reads FQNEAQ. The CDR3 is 15 residues long.

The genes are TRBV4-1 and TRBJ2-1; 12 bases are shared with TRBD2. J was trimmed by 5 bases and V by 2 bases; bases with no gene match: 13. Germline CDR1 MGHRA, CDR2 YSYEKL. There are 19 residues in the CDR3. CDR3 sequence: CASSQLPAASGGVHNEQFF. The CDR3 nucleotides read TGCGCCAGCAGCCAACTCCCGGCAGCTAGCGGGGGGGTGCACAATGAGCAGTTCTTC.

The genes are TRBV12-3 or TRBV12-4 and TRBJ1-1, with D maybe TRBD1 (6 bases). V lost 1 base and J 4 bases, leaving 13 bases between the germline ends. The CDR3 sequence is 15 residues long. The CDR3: CASSLGGLGGTEAFF. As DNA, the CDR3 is TGTGCCAGCAGTTTAGGGGGGCTGGGCGGCACTGAAGCTTTCTTT.

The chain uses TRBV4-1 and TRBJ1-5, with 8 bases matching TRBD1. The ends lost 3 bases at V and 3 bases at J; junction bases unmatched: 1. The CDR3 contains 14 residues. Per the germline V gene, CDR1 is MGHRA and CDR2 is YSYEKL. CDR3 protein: CASSQGQANQPQHF. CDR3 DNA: TGCGCCAGCAGCCAGGGACAGGCCAATCAGCCCCAGCATTTT.

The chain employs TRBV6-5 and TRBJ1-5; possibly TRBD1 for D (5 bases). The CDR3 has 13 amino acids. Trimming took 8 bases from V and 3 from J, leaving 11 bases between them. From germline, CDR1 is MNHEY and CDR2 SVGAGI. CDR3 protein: CASGRVNNQPQHF. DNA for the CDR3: TGTGCCAGCGGCAGGGTTAACAATCAGCCCCAGCATTTT.

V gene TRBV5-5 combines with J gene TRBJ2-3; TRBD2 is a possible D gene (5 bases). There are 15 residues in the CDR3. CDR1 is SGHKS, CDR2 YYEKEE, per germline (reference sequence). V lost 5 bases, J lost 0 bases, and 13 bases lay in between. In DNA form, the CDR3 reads TGTGCCAGCAGGGATGGGAGAAGTAGCACAGATACGCAGTATTTT. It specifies CASRDGRSSTDTQYF.

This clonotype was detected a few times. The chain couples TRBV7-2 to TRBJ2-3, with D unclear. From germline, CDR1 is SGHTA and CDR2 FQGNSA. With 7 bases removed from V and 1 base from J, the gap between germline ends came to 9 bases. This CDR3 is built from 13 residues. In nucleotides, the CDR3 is TGTGCCAGCAAGGGTCGGGGCACAGATACGCAGTATTTT. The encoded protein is CASKGRGTDTQYF.

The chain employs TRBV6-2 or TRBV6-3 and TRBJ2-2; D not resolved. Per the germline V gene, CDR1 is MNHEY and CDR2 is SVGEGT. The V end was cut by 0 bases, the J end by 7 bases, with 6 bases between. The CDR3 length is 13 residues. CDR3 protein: CASSYSPVGELFF. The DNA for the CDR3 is TGTGCCAGCAGTTACTCTCCCGTCGGGGAGCTGTTTTTT.

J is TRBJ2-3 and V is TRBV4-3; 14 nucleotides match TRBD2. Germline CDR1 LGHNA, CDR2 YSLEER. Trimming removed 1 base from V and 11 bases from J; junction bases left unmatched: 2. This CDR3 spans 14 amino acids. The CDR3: CASSQAGLAGGQYF. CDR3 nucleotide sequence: TGCGCCAGCAGCCAAGCCGGACTAGCGGGGGGGCAGTATTTT.

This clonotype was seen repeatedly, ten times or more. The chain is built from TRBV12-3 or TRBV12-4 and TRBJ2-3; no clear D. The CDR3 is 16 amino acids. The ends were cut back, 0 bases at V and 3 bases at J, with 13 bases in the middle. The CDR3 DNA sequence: TGTGCCAGCAGTTTAGCGCTGGATGGGGTAACAGATACGCAGTATTTT. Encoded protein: CASSLALDGVTDTQYF.

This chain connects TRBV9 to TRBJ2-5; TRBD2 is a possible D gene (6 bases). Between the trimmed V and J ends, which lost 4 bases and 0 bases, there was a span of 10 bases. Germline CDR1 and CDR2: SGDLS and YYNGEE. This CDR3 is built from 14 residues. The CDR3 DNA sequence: TGTGCCAGCAGCCCTCGGGACTACCAAGAGACCCAGTACTTC. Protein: CASSPRDYQETQYF.